This is a list of T cell receptor beta chains from one sample in a study of T-cell memory formation after mild COVID-19. MiXCR, applied by TCRdb to the 5' RACE reads, yields one record per CDR3 protein. The data contain hundreds of thousands of distinct CDR3 sequences, 20% of them seen just once; the ten biggest clones take up approximately 12%. The specimen sequenced was PBMCs or a T cell subset sorted from them (not recorded which). All receptors derive from an adult woman who had mild COVID-19 (a few samples of this study predate the infection). Cell type and time point are not known. The CDR3 runs from the conserved cysteine through the conserved F or W. The D gene is left open where the match is weak. Some rows mark clone size as missing; the rest say once, few, many or name a class of expanded clone.

v_gene	j_gene	d_gene	abundance	CDR3nt	CDR3aa
TRBV20-1	TRBJ2-1	TRBD2	many	TGCAGTGCTCTTAGACTAGCGGGAGGGCCAAATGAGCAGTTCTTC	CSALRLAGGPNEQFF
TRBV12-3/TRBV12-4	TRBJ2-1	-	few	TGTGCCAGCAGGCGCTCTAACGGACCAGGACTGTTCTTC	CASRRSNGPGLFF
TRBV12-3/TRBV12-4	TRBJ2-2	TRBD2	few	TGTGCCAGCAGTCCCGGGACTAGCGGGAGGGCCGGGGAGCTGTTTTTT	CASSPGTSGRAGELFF
TRBV18	TRBJ2-1	-	many	TGTGCCAGCTCAGAAAGCTACGGTGAGCAGTTCTTC	CASSESYGEQFF
TRBV9	TRBJ2-1	-	few	TGTGCCAGCAGCGCGACCTCGTACAATGAGCAGTTCTTC	CASSATSYNEQFF
TRBV23-1	TRBJ2-2	TRBD1	few	TGCGCCAGCAGTCAATCGTTCCAGGGGGTGTACACCGGGGAGCTGTTTTTT	CASSQSFQGVYTGELFF
TRBV29-1	TRBJ2-6	-	few	TGCAGCGTTGTCTCTGGGGCCAACGTCCTGACTTTC	CSVVSGANVLTF
TRBV30	TRBJ2-1	TRBD2	-	TGTGCCTGGAGGGGGTTAATGTTGGCGGGAGGGTTGGATGAGCAGTTCTTC	CAWRGLMLAGGLDEQFF
TRBV5-1	TRBJ2-1	-	few	TGCGCCAGCAGCTTGGGGGGCCTAGACAATGAGCAGTTCTTC	CASSLGGLDNEQFF
TRBV7-2	TRBJ2-1	TRBD2	many	TGTGCCAGCAGCGCCACTAGCGGGAGTTCCCGCAATGAGCAGTTCTTC	CASSATSGSSRNEQFF
TRBV2	TRBJ1-1	TRBD1	-	TGTGCCAGCAGGGACCAGGGGGCCGGCACTGAAGCTTTCTTT	CASRDQGAGTEAFF
TRBV10-3	TRBJ2-7	TRBD1	few	TGTGCCATCAGTGAGTCGACAGGGAAGAAAAACGAGCAGTACTTC	CAISESTGKKNEQYF
TRBV25-1	TRBJ2-2	TRBD2	few	TGTGCCAGCAGTGGAACCCTCGGACTAGCGGGGGAAGGGCTTCGCACCGGGGAGCTGTTTTTT	CASSGTLGLAGEGLRTGELFF
TRBV5-1	TRBJ2-3	TRBD2	-	TGCGCCAGCCTACCTAGCGGGGGGGCAACAGATACGCAGTATTTT	CASLPSGGATDTQYF
TRBV6-1	TRBJ1-2	-	-	TGTGCCAGCAGTGAAGATGGGGCGGGGGCGGCTAACTATGGCTACACCTTC	CASSEDGAGAANYGYTF
TRBV3-1	TRBJ1-4	-	-	TGTGCCAGCAGCCGCCTCGAGGGAGCGGAAAAACTGTTTTTT	CASSRLEGAEKLFF
TRBV20-1	TRBJ2-2	-	few	TGCAGTGCCCGGGACGGCAACACCGGGGAGCTGTTTTTT	CSARDGNTGELFF
TRBV7-9	TRBJ1-1	TRBD1	few	TGTGCCAGCAGCTTACAGGGGGCTCAGAACACTGAAGCTTTCTTT	CASSLQGAQNTEAFF
TRBV18	TRBJ2-2	-	-	TGTGCCAGCTCACCAGACACCCGCACCGGGGAGCTGTTTTTT	CASSPDTRTGELFF
TRBV9	TRBJ2-3	TRBD2	few	TGTGCCAGCAGCGTAGTCGGGACTAGCGGGACCCGCACAGATACGCAGTATTTT	CASSVVGTSGTRTDTQYF
TRBV5-1	TRBJ1-4	TRBD1	-	TGCGCCAGCAGCTGGGACAGGGAAGGCGAAAAACTGTTTTTT	CASSWDREGEKLFF
TRBV11-2	TRBJ2-7	-	-	TGTGCCAGCAGCGCCTCCGGGGGTCTGGAGCAGTACTTC	CASSASGGLEQYF
TRBV29-1	TRBJ2-5	TRBD1	-	TGCAGCGGGTCCCCGACAGGGGGGCCTCGGGAGACCCAGTACTTC	CSGSPTGGPRETQYF
TRBV27	TRBJ1-1	TRBD1	many	TGTGCCAGCAGTTTCCGGGCAGGGGGGGCTGTGAACACTGAAGCTTTCTTT	CASSFRAGGAVNTEAFF
TRBV30	TRBJ1-5	-	-	TGTGCCTGGAGTGACATCGGACAGACAAGCAATCAGCCCCAGCATTTT	CAWSDIGQTSNQPQHF
TRBV20-1	TRBJ2-3	-	-	TGCAGTGCTAGACCCGACCAGTCTGCTACGGCAGATACGCAGTATTTT	CSARPDQSATADTQYF
TRBV19	TRBJ2-1	TRBD2	-	TGTGCCAGTAGGCTTACTAGCGGGAGTGTAGAGCAGTTCTTC	CASRLTSGSVEQFF
TRBV7-2	TRBJ2-1	TRBD2	-	TGTGCCAGCAGCTTAGGCGTTAGCGGGAGTGAGCAGTTCTTC	CASSLGVSGSEQFF
TRBV12-3/TRBV12-4	TRBJ1-4	-	-	TGTGCCAGCAGTTTCGGATCCGAAGGAAAACTGTTTTTT	CASSFGSEGKLFF
TRBV9	TRBJ2-7	-	few	TGTGCCAGCAGCGCTTCCCCAAGGGGGGGCCTCGGAGAGCAGTACTTC	CASSASPRGGLGEQYF
TRBV6-6	TRBJ1-1	-	-	TGTGCCAGCAGTGTCCAACAGGATACCAACTGGAACACTGAAGCTTTCTTT	CASSVQQDTNWNTEAFF
TRBV2	TRBJ2-3	TRBD1	-	TGTGCCAGCAGTTCCGACAGGGGGGGCACAGATACGCAGTATTTT	CASSSDRGGTDTQYF
TRBV18	TRBJ1-3	-	many	TGTGCCAGCTCACCACCGGTCGGGAGCTCTGGAAACACCATATATTTT	CASSPPVGSSGNTIYF
TRBV7-2	TRBJ2-5	-	few	TGTGCCAGCAGCCCGTTTACTCCGGTCCAAAGGGAGACCCAGTACTTC	CASSPFTPVQRETQYF
TRBV7-3	TRBJ2-3	TRBD2	-	TGTGCCAGCAGCTTAGTAGCGGGAGTCACAGATACGCAGTATTTT	CASSLVAGVTDTQYF
TRBV2	TRBJ1-1	-	few	TGTGCCAGGCTAGTTGGGGGACTGAACACTGAAGCTTTCTTT	CARLVGGLNTEAFF
TRBV5-4	TRBJ2-2	TRBD1	few	TGTGCCAGCAGCACCGAGACAGGGACCGGGGAGCTGTTTTTT	CASSTETGTGELFF
TRBV5-1	TRBJ1-1	-	few	TGCGCCAGCAGCCCGGGGACCGCATACATGAACACTGAAGCTTTCTTT	CASSPGTAYMNTEAFF
TRBV12-3/TRBV12-4	TRBJ1-3	-	-	TGTGCCAGCAACGACCAGGGCCACTCTGGAAACACCATATATTTT	CASNDQGHSGNTIYF
TRBV11-2	TRBJ2-7	-	-	TGTGCCAGCAGCCGAGACGTGGGAGGGGGGCCTCGCGAGCAGTACTTC	CASSRDVGGGPREQYF
TRBV6-5	TRBJ2-4	TRBD2	few	TGTGCCAGCAGTTTCCGGGGGGGCATGGAGGCCAAAAACATTCAGTACTTC	CASSFRGGMEAKNIQYF
TRBV19	TRBJ1-3	-	-	TGTGCCAGTAGTATACGCGTGAGCTCTGGAAACACCATATATTTT	CASSIRVSSGNTIYF
TRBV24-1	TRBJ2-1	TRBD1	-	TGTGCCACCAGTGATGCGGACAGGGACCGCGATGAGCAGTTCTTC	CATSDADRDRDEQFF
TRBV15	TRBJ2-1	-	-	TGTGCCACCAGCAGAGATTTGGGTTCGGGTGAGCAGTTCTTC	CATSRDLGSGEQFF
TRBV6-5	TRBJ2-1	-	-	TGTGCCAGCAGTTACCGAGCGGTTGGGAATGAGCAGTTCTTC	CASSYRAVGNEQFF
TRBV25-1	TRBJ2-2	TRBD1	-	TGTGCCAGCAGCTCCTACAATTTGTCCGGGACAGGGAATGTTCCCGGGGAGCTGTTTTTT	CASSSYNLSGTGNVPGELFF
TRBV5-6	TRBJ2-2	-	-	TGTGCCAGCAGCCTAACTGTACAGACGAACACCGGGGAGCTGTTTTTT	CASSLTVQTNTGELFF
TRBV5-4	TRBJ2-1	-	-	TGTGCCAGCAGACTAGCAGGGGGGAGCTCCTACAATGAGCAGTTCTTC	CASRLAGGSSYNEQFF
TRBV25-1	TRBJ2-6	-	-	TGTGCCAGCAGTGACGGACAGAAGACTTCTGGGGCCAACGTCCTGACTTTC	CASSDGQKTSGANVLTF
TRBV20-1	TRBJ2-7	TRBD2	few	TGCAGTGCTAGAGATGGGGAACTAGCGGGACGCGAGCAGTACTTC	CSARDGELAGREQYF
TRBV7-8	TRBJ2-4	-	-	TGTGCCAGCAGCTTAGAGGAGAAAGATGAAAACATTCAGTACTTC	CASSLEEKDENIQYF
TRBV27	TRBJ2-3	TRBD2	-	TGTGCCAGCAGACCCAGACTAGCGGGATTCAGAGATACGCAGTATTTT	CASRPRLAGFRDTQYF
TRBV24-1	TRBJ2-5	-	few	TGTGCCACCAGTGATTTCGGGGGACAAGAGACCCAGTACTTC	CATSDFGGQETQYF